This T cell receptor (beta chain) is drawn from a study of identical twins (dated by TCRdb to 2016 to 2017). About the investigation overall: To test whether fetal clonotypes persist, this study deep-sequenced TCR alpha and beta repertoires from monozygotic twins, from unrelated adults of various ages, and from cord blood. Replicate twin experiments were performed at different times using different library preparation protocols to rule out contamination.

Of note for this clonotype: This clone's antigen is unknown. Per-nucleotide qualities are absent, and no much larger clonotype sits a single base away.

V gives up 0 bases and J gives up 8 bases, and the segment between their germline ends measures 8 bases. Reading the germline V gene gives CDR1 MNHEY and CDR2 SVGAGI. The CDR3 holds 13 amino acids from the cysteine to the phenylalanine. Left in the record is the CDR3 DNA by itself, 39 bases read in frame from the first base. Library method: 5' RACE. The run used an Illumina HiSeq 2000. A universal primer binding site was introduced by template switching, and a unique molecular identifier was present in the final cDNA, enabling accurate counting of TCR cDNA molecules. Specific primers in the conserved constant-segment region were used to synthesize first-strand cDNA for TCR alpha and beta chains. To control for contamination, every cDNA library carried two barcodes: a SMART-Mk sample barcode plus Illumina barcodes. TruSeq adapter sequences, together with Illumina sample barcodes, were added in two successive PCR steps. TCR alpha and beta cDNA libraries were sequenced on the Illumina HiSeq platform with custom primers. On the study's bioinformatics: MiGEC was used to process raw reads and extract unique molecular identifiers, and MiXCR was used to find CDR3 positions. Recombination models were inferred per individual with the repgenHMM and IGoR tools using an EM algorithm. Shared clonotype analysis was performed with the tcR package in R, normalizing sharing by the product of cloneset sizes. To study raw recombination free of thymic and clonal selection effects, out-of-frame nonproductive sequences were analyzed. TCRdb reanalyzed the raw reads on its own, using fastp at Q25 for trimming and MiXCR for clone calling, and kept in-frame beta chains. Each entry merges the rows of one CDR3 protein and shows their most common DNA and genes. For this entry, the V and J calls and clone size follow TCRdb and not the study's own pipeline. Counted in this sample were hundreds of thousands of distinct CDR3 sequences; 5.5% to 6.5% of them appeared once. The ten top clones hold roughly 2% of the sample.

Overall study outcomes, separate from this receptor: Fewer insertions were carried by abundant cord blood beta clonotypes; a weaker similar trend was observed in young adult naive repertoires, while no such trend was observed in memory repertoires. Compared with coincidental sharing between unrelated individuals, out-of-frame TCR alpha sequences shared between twins showed an excess of sequences with low generation probability. Excess twin sharing in beta out-of-frame sequences was weaker because fewer shared sequences lowered the signal-to-noise ratio. Because the same donors could not be followed over many years, the conclusions depended on cross-sectional statistical analysis. Zero-insertion analyses could be partly confounded by invariant T cells such as MAIT and iNKT, although diverse VJ usage argued against such confounding for most clonotypes. Recombination models systematically underestimated out-of-frame TCR alpha sharing in monozygotic twins but agreed with sharing between unrelated individuals.

Only healthy Caucasian donors were included. Three unrelated non-twin adults were also sequenced: a male aged 18 to 30, a male aged 50 to 59 and a female aged 50 to 59. Using Miltenyi CD45RO+ enrichment and human naive T-cell isolation kits, memory (CD45RO+) and naive T cells were isolated from PBMC. The chain links TRBV6-5 with TRBJ2-4, with the identity of the D gene unclear. Input material: naive T cells sorted from blood. The sample's cell subset or site, from its label and the paper: cells isolated with a human naive T-cell isolation kit. This receptor was obtained from a man between 18 and 35 years old in good health. In nucleotide form, the sequence is TGTGCCAGCAGTTACTCGAGCACGGACATTCAGTACTTC. It encodes CASSYSSTDIQYF.